This passage covers 5 T cell receptor beta chains from one sample sequenced in a study of T cell responses to AZD1222 COVID-19 vaccine (dated by TCRdb to about 2021). The library relied on the immunoSEQ multiplex PCR assay. TCRdb took this table from immuneACCESS and kept in-frame rearrangements with V and J called. Such tables lack part of the clones; where checked against another copy, unresolved V genes explain under half of the gap, and the rest is unexplained. Counted in this sample were 150,000 or so clones; more than 70% of them appeared once. The ten largest account for around 5.5% of the sample. The time point label, as the study defines it: baseline before first vaccination. Sequenced here: peripheral blood, sampled on day 0 of AZD1222 vaccination. All receptors derive from an adult in good health.

The chain uses TRBV28 and TRBJ1-1; no definite D call. V lost 2 bases, J lost 0 bases, and 10 bases lay in between. Germline V gene data show CDR1 as MDHEN and CDR2 as SYDVKM. The CDR3 runs to 15 residues. The CDR3 DNA is TGTGCCAGCAGTTTAGGGGTGGTTATGAACACTGAAGCTTTCTTT. Amino acids: CASSLGVVMNTEAFF.

The V gene is TRBV9, the J gene TRBJ1-6; TRBD1 matches at 8 bases. V shed 3 bases and J 1 base; nucleotides not matched to a gene: 12. The CDR3 consists of 19 residues. Germline CDR1 and CDR2: SGDLS and YYNGEE. The CDR3 region has the DNA TGTGCCAGCAGCGGAGGACATCCAGGGGGCCTGTCCTATAATTCACCCCTCCACTTT. Amino acid sequence: CASSGGHPGGLSYNSPLHF.

The chain uses TRBV3-1 (or the pseudogene TRBV3-2) and TRBJ2-5; the D gene is possibly TRBD2 (7 bases). V was shortened by 4 bases and J by 4 bases, with 13 bases between the two germline ends. Germline V lookup: CDR1 LGHDT, CDR2 YNNKEL (reference sequence). CDR3 length equals 14 residues. The CDR3, as DNA: TGTGCCAGCAGCCCCTCGGCGGGGGCAGAGACCCAGTACTTC. Translating it yields CASSPSAGAETQYF.

The table lists this clone with a few counts. The chain recombines TRBV30 with TRBJ1-4; 7 bases map to TRBD1. This CDR3 region has 15 residues. V dropped 3 bases and J dropped 3; count of bases not matched to a gene: 7. Germline loops: CDR1 GTSNPN, CDR2 SVGIG (reference sequence). This chain's CDR3 is CAWSPLGQANEKLFF. DNA for the CDR3: TGTGCCTGGAGCCCACTCGGACAGGCTAATGAAAAACTGTTTTTT.

The chain uses TRBV3-1 (or the pseudogene TRBV3-2) and TRBJ1-6; TRBD1 matches at 10 bases. Germline V CDR1 and CDR2: LGHDT, YNNKEL (reference sequence). With 3 bases clipped from V and 6 bases from J, the junction kept 5 bases outside the gene matches. CDR3 length equals 16 residues. The CDR3 protein is CASSHPTGGSNSPLHF. In nucleotides, the CDR3 is TGTGCCAGCAGCCACCCGACAGGGGGCTCTAATTCACCCCTCCACTTT.